Each of the 9 T cell receptor beta chains below was sequenced from the same sample in a study of CD8 T cells in Susac syndrome. The RNA, about 0.5 to 1 ug, was put through reverse transcription using random hexamers. TCRdb fed the immunoSEQ multiplex PCR reads into MiXCR, producing one record per CDR3 protein. The sample records 100,000 to 150,000 distinct CDR3 sequences, 85% to 95% being singletons. Sequenced sample: CD4+ T cells from PBMCs. The receptor set was obtained from a human donor with multiple sclerosis.

J is TRBJ2-7 and V is TRBV4-2, with a possible D match to TRBD2 (6 bases). The CDR3 extends over 16 amino acids. The V gene's germline CDR1 is LGHNA and CDR2 YNFKEQ. V was shortened by 3 bases and J by 10 bases, with 25 bases between the two germline ends. CDR3 DNA: TGTGCCAGCAGCCATCCCGAGGGAGGTAGGCTATCTCGACAGTACTTC. As protein: CASSHPEGGRLSRQYF.

This chain uses TRBV5-1 with TRBJ2-3, with TRBD1 identical over 8 bases. This CDR3 is built from 13 residues. The ends lost 7 bases at V and 4 bases at J; junction bases unmatched: 5. Germline V lookup: CDR1 SGHRS, CDR2 YFSETQ. In DNA, the CDR3 is TGCGCCAGCTACAGGGGGATCTCAGATACGCAGTATTTT. Protein product: CASYRGISDTQYF.

The V gene is TRBV5-6, the J gene TRBJ1-1, with D uncertain. V dropped 0 bases and J dropped 1 base, with 4 bases sitting between them. CDR3 size: 13 residues. CDR1 is SGHDT and CDR2 is YYEEEE in the germline V gene. CDR3 in amino acids: CASSLDWNTEAFF. CDR3 coding DNA: TGTGCCAGCAGCTTGGACTGGAACACTGAAGCTTTCTTT.

This chain links TRBV7-3 with TRBJ1-1; TRBD1 matches 12 bases. This CDR3 has 15 residues. After removal of 6 bases from V and 4 bases from J, the junction contained 6 bases not matched to a gene. Germline V gene sequence: CDR1 SGHTA, CDR2 FQGTGA. In DNA form, the CDR3 reads TGTGCCAGCAGTTACGCGGGACAGGGGGCCACTGAAGCTTTCTTT. Translating it yields CASSYAGQGATEAFF.

The chain recombines TRBV30 with TRBJ2-1; D is ambiguous. The CDR3 length is 15 residues. V lost 3 bases, J lost 0 bases, and 12 bases lay in between. Germline V lookup: CDR1 GTSNPN, CDR2 SVGIG (reference sequence). CDR3 amino acids: CAWSFVRGSYNEQFF. The CDR3 DNA is TGTGCCTGGAGCTTTGTTCGAGGCTCCTACAATGAGCAGTTCTTC.

In its sample, this clonotype was seen a few times. The chain uses TRBV3-1 and TRBJ2-5; D unresolved. Looked up from germline, CDR1 is LGHDT and CDR2 is YNNKEL (reference sequence). V gave up 0 bases and J gave up 4 bases, with 0 bases separating them. The CDR3 is 11 residues long. The CDR3 reads CASSQEETQYF. CDR3 nucleotides: TGTGCCAGCAGCCAAGAAGAGACCCAGTACTTC.

J is TRBJ1-4 and V is TRBV4-3, with D unresolved. Trimming removed 1 base at V and 7 bases at J, with 4 bases between. This CDR3 has 12 residues. Germline V gene data show CDR1 as LGHNA and CDR2 as YSLEER. The chain's CDR3 is CASSQGLEKLFF. DNA of the CDR3: TGCGCCAGCAGCCAAGGACTTGAAAAACTGTTTTTT.

This chain joins TRBV5-4 and TRBJ1-1; 11 nucleotides match TRBD1. The CDR3 sequence is 14 residues long. V dropped 6 bases and J dropped 6; count of bases not matched to a gene: 7. In germline, CDR1 is SGHNT, CDR2 YYREEE (reference sequence). CDR3 amino acids: CASNRGGQGAEAFF. CDR3 nucleotides: TGTGCCAGCAACAGAGGGGGACAGGGGGCTGAAGCTTTCTTT.

This chain uses TRBV5-4 with TRBJ2-1, with D tentatively TRBD2 (5 bases). Germline CDR1 SGHNT, CDR2 YYREEE (reference sequence). Trimming removed 0 bases at V and 2 bases at J, with 12 bases between. The CDR3 is made up of 16 amino acids. The CDR3 is CASSLVTFGAYNEQFF. The CDR3 nucleotides are TGTGCCAGCAGCTTGGTGACATTCGGGGCCTACAATGAGCAGTTCTTC.